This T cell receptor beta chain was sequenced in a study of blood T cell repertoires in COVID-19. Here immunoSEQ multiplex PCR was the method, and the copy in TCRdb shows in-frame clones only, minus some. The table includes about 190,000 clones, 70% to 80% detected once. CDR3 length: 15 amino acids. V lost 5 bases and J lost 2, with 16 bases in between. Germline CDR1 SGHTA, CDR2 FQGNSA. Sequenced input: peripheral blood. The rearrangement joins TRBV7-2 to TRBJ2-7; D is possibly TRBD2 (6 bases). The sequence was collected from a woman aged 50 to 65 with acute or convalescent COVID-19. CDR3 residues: CASSRPGDSPYEQYF. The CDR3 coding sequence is TGTGCCAGCAGCCGTCCGGGGGACTCCCCCTACGAGCAGTACTTC.